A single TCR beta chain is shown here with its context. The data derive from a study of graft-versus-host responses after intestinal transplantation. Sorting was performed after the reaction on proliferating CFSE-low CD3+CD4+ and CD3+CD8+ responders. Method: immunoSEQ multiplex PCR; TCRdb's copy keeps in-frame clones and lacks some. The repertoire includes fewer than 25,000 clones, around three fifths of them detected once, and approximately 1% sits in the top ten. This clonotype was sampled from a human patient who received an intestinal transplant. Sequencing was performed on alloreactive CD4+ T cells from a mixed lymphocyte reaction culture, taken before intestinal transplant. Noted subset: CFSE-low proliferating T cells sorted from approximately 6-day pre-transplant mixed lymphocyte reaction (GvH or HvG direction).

CDR3: CASSLRRWTSGGTGETQYF. The DNA for the CDR3 is TGCGCCAGCAGCTTGAGGAGGTGGACTAGCGGGGGGACGGGGGAGACCCAGTACTTC. This chain connects TRBV5-1 to TRBJ2-5; 14 bases map to TRBD2. V dropped 1 base and J dropped 5; count of bases not matched to a gene: 13. Germline V CDR1 and CDR2: SGHRS, YFSETQ. The CDR3 spans 19 residues.